This T cell receptor beta chain originates from a study of blood T cell repertoires in COVID-19. As for the study in general: Donors in the United States, Italy and Spain gave samples during acute or convalescent COVID-19. Nucleic acid was either cDNA or gDNA, and it came from T cells, B-cell-depleted T cells, or PBMCs.

Participants had their cohort set by participant-reported clinical history. From germline, CDR1 is LNHDA and CDR2 SQIVND (reference sequence). V dropped 8 bases and J dropped 5; count of bases not matched to a gene: 9. There are 15 residues in the CDR3. Original handling: The authors estimated nucleated cell counts from reference gene primer amplification. TCRdb keeps only in-frame clones here, not all; method: immunoSEQ multiplex PCR. The DNA was the basis for D and trimming; V, J and clone size are from that table. Of 160,000 or so clones in the sample, 80% were seen once. This receptor was obtained from a man aged 40-55 years who had recovered from COVID-19. V is TRBV19 and J is TRBJ2-2, with 9 bases that match TRBD1. The specimen was PBMCs or T cells enriched from blood (not recorded which). CDR3 loop: CASDGGQGWTGELFF. Written as DNA, the CDR3 is TGTGCCAGTGATGGGGGACAGGGTTGGACCGGGGAGCTGTTTTTT.